The 17 T cell receptor beta chains given below trace back to one sample, sequenced in a study of human T cells and chemical hapten exposure. TCRdb called the RACE reads again in MiXCR, with one record for every CDR3 protein. The sample yields tens of thousands of distinct CDR3 sequences, about 10% seen once. Indicated time point: pre-sensitization, week 0. Indicated treatment: therapeutic diphenylcyclopropenone sensitization with weekly scalp DPC. Sequenced here: whole blood, sampled in connection with sensitization to the hapten diphenylcyclopropenone (DPC). These receptors all stem from a man aged 25 to 45 with alopecia areata. Some clones in this sample may be carry-over from other donors' samples.

The chain combines TRBV20-1 with TRBJ2-5; no firm D call. The V gene's germline CDR1 is DFQATT and CDR2 SNEGSKA (reference sequence). V was trimmed by 3 bases and J by 0 bases, leaving 17 bases between them. This CDR3 spans 16 amino acids. CDR3 amino acids: CSASDLNRSYQETQYF. In DNA form, the CDR3 reads TGCAGTGCTAGTGATTTGAACAGATCGTACCAAGAGACCCAGTACTTC.

This clonotype has at least ten counts. The chain has TRBV6-5 and TRBJ2-2, with 9 bases matching TRBD2. With V trimmed by 5 bases and J by 5 bases, 9 bases remained unmatched. This CDR3 has 16 residues. Germline V gene sequence: CDR1 MNHEY, CDR2 SVGAGI. CDR3 nucleotide sequence: TGTGCCAGCAGTCCGACTAGCGGAGGGGGGACCGGGGAGCTGTTTTTT. Translated, it gives CASSPTSGGGTGELFF.

Ten or more counts support this clonotype. V is TRBV7-9 and J is TRBJ1-4; D is possibly TRBD1 (6 bases). This CDR3 has 15 residues. The V end was cut by 5 bases, the J end by 8 bases, with 18 bases between. Germline lookup yields CDR1 SEHNR and CDR2 FQNEAQ (reference sequence). In DNA, the CDR3 is TGTGCCAGCAGCACCGGGACAACCGAGAGGGAAAAACTGTTTTTT. It is translated as CASSTGTTEREKLFF.

This clonotype was counted between two and nine times. This CDR3 is CASSISGYETEAFF. The CDR3 bases are TGTGCCAGCAGTATATCGGGCTACGAGACTGAAGCTTTCTTT. The chain is built from TRBV28 and TRBJ1-1; D gene ambiguous. Trimming left V 5 bases short and J 5 bases short, with 15 bases between. Germline-derived CDR1 and CDR2 are MDHEN and SYDVKM. CDR3 length: 14 amino acids.

This clonotype has a count of ten or more. The chain recombines TRBV11-2 with TRBJ2-4, with 9 bases matching TRBD1. Per germline, CDR1 SGHAT and CDR2 FQNNGV. V shed 4 bases, J shed 7 bases, and the junction held 2 bases outside the gene matches. The CDR3 length is 13 residues. CDR3: CASSWTGDNIQYF. CDR3 sequence (DNA): TGTGCCAGCAGCTGGACAGGGGATAACATTCAGTACTTC.

There are a few counts of this clonotype. The chain recombines TRBV2 with TRBJ2-3; tentative D call: TRBD2 (6 bases). Germline V CDR1 and CDR2: SNHLY, FYNNEI. V shed 9 bases and J shed 6 bases, with 16 bases lying between them. This CDR3 is 13 amino acids long. The CDR3 reads CARLASRGDTQYF. CDR3 sequence (DNA): TGTGCCAGGCTAGCGTCGAGAGGGGATACGCAGTATTTT. Drawing the rest from reference TRBV2 and TRBJ2-3, the complete variable domain is EPEVTQTPSHQVTQMGQEVILRCVPISNHLYFYWYRQILGQKVEFLVSFYNNEISEKSEIFDDQFSVERPDGSNFTLKIRSTKLEDSAMYFCARLASRGDTQYFGPGTRLTVL.

The sample holds many counts of this clonotype. V and J are TRBV9 and TRBJ1-1; 8 bases map to TRBD1. The CDR3 contains 14 residues. V was clipped by 2 bases and J by 4 bases; unmatched bases: 4. The germline gives CDR1 SGDLS, CDR2 YYNGEE. As DNA, the CDR3 is TGTGCCAGCAGCGTGGCGGACAGGGCCACTGAAGCTTTCTTT. This gives the protein CASSVADRATEAFF.

This clonotype was picked up a small number of times. CDR3 in amino acids: CASSTVGRGLPGANVLTF. CDR3 nucleotide sequence: TGTGCCAGCTCTACCGTAGGCAGGGGGCTACCCGGGGCCAACGTCCTGACTTTC. The chain joins TRBV18 to TRBJ2-6; 8 bases map to TRBD1. V lost 6 bases, J lost 4 bases, and 14 bases stayed unmatched. The CDR3 length is 18 residues. Germline CDR1 reads KGHSH; CDR2 reads LQKENI.

There are a few counts of this clonotype. This chain uses TRBV20-1 with TRBJ1-1; D call uncertain. The CDR3 contains 14 residues. The V and J ends lost 3 bases and 5 bases respectively, with 16 bases between them. The germline V gene has CDR1 DFQATT and CDR2 SNEGSKA (reference sequence). The CDR3 DNA is TGCAGTGCTAGGGCTAAAGGTGGTTGGACTGAAGCTTTCTTT. This sequence encodes CSARAKGGWTEAFF.

The chain employs TRBV6-1 and TRBJ2-3; D is perhaps TRBD1 or TRBD2 (7 bases each). V lost 0 bases to trimming and J lost 0 bases, with 22 bases between them. The CDR3 has 20 residues. The germline gives CDR1 MNHNS, CDR2 SASEGT. The DNA of the CDR3 is TGTGCCAGCAGTGAAGCTCAAGTAGGGGGCGGGAGATTGAGCACAGATACGCAGTATTTT. This translates into CASSEAQVGGGRLSTDTQYF.

This clonotype has a single count. The chain recombines TRBV6-5 with TRBJ1-2; 9 nucleotides match TRBD1. Germline trimming cut 1 base from V and 7 bases from J; bases unmatched to any gene: 7. Germline V lookup: CDR1 MNHEY, CDR2 SVGAGI. This CDR3 spans 15 amino acids. CDR3 residues: CASSYLGQGLAGYTF. The CDR3 nucleotides are TGTGCCAGCAGTTACTTGGGACAGGGACTGGCTGGCTACACCTTC.

The V and J genes are TRBV3-1 and TRBJ1-1; D not resolved. V shed 0 bases and J shed 5 bases, with 7 bases lying between them. The CDR3 has 13 residues. Per the germline V gene, CDR1 is LGHDT and CDR2 is YNNKEL (reference sequence). The DNA of the CDR3 is TGTGCCAGCAGCCAAGAGGTCTATACTGAAGCTTTCTTT. It translates to CASSQEVYTEAFF.

This clonotype was counted many times. This sequence joins TRBV11-2 and TRBJ1-5, with 8 nucleotides matching TRBD1. This CDR3 has 14 amino acids. V shed 3 bases and J 6 bases; nucleotides not matched to a gene: 4. The V gene's germline CDR1 is SGHAT and CDR2 FQNNGV. CDR3 DNA: TGTGCCAGCAGCTTTAGGACAGGGAGTCAGCCCCAGCATTTT. This sequence encodes CASSFRTGSQPQHF. Drawing the rest from reference TRBV11-2 and TRBJ1-5, the complete variable domain is EAGVAQSPRYKIIEKRQSVAFWCNPISGHATLYWYQQILGQGPKLLIQFQNNGVVDDSQLPKDRFSAERLKGVDSTLKIQPAKLEDSAVYLCASSFRTGSQPQHFGDGTRLSIL.

This clonotype was seen only a few times. In DNA form, the CDR3 reads TGCGCCAGCAGGCAAACCGGGACAGACTATGGCTACACCTTC. It specifies CASRQTGTDYGYTF. This sequence joins TRBV4-1 and TRBJ1-2, with TRBD1 matching 7 bases. Germline trimming cut 6 bases from V and 3 bases from J; bases unmatched to any gene: 7. This CDR3 has 14 amino acids. Germline V CDR1 and CDR2: MGHRA, YSYEKL.

This clonotype was recorded many times. The chain links TRBV12-3 or TRBV12-4 to TRBJ2-2, with TRBD1 identical over 7 bases. V shed 1 base and J 6 bases; nucleotides not matched to a gene: 5. This CDR3 comprises 15 residues. The CDR3 DNA follows: TGTGCCAGCAGTTTAGGACAGGGCGGATCCGGGGAGCTGTTTTTT. Its protein product is CASSLGQGGSGELFF.

This clonotype occurred many times. CDR3 loop: CASSTNRGSYQETQYF. CDR3 in DNA: TGTGCCAGCAGCACCAACAGGGGGTCATATCAAGAGACCCAGTACTTC. This chain links TRBV7-6 with TRBJ2-5, with TRBD1 matching over 8 bases. The CDR3 has 16 residues. Germline trimming cut 5 bases from V and 2 bases from J; bases unmatched to any gene: 10. Germline CDR1 is SGHVS and CDR2 is FNYEAQ.

The V call is TRBV18, the J call TRBJ1-6; D unresolved. The CDR3 extends over 13 amino acids. The ends were cut back, 5 bases at V and 2 bases at J, with 4 bases in the middle. Germline V CDR1 and CDR2: KGHSH, LQKENI. The DNA of the CDR3 is TGTGCCAGCTCAGAAACCTATAATTCACCCCTCCACTTT. Translation gives CASSETYNSPLHF. Full variable domain (rest looked up from reference TRBV18 and TRBJ1-6): NAGVMQNPRHLVRRRGQEARLRCSPMKGHSHVYWYRQLPEEGLKFMVYLQKENIIDESGMPKERFSAEFPKEGPSILRIQQVVRGDSAAYFCASSETYNSPLHFGNGTRLTVT.